This T cell receptor beta chain was found in a study of beta chain features in type 1 diabetes. Across the study: No patient-donor differences in age, gender, total cells or subset yield.

Study-level points and caveats: The cDNA sequencing approach could over-represent high-TCR-expressing cells. Across patients, naive, central memory and Treg TCRB repertoires exhibited apparently greater similarity than was observed across healthy donors.

This clone was seen a handful of times. No antigen is known for it. Expressed TCRB transcripts were sequenced after all isolated RNA was converted to cDNA. Profiled with immunoSEQ multiplex PCR; TCRdb holds only in-frame clones, not every one. The sample has a few hundred thousand clones, 30% seen once; the top ten hold 0.06% to 0.07%. This receptor was identified in a man younger than 30 in good health. Source material: naive CD4+ T cells from blood.

CDR3 sequence reads: CASSYGGSSYEQYF. CDR3 DNA sequence: TGTGCCAGCAGCTACGGAGGGAGCTCCTACGAGCAGTACTTC. This chain uses TRBV7-2 with TRBJ2-7, with D maybe TRBD2 (6 bases). Trimming cost V 4 bases and J 0 bases, with 10 bases left between them. The CDR3 has 14 residues. Germline CDR1 reads SGHTA; CDR2 reads FQGNSA.